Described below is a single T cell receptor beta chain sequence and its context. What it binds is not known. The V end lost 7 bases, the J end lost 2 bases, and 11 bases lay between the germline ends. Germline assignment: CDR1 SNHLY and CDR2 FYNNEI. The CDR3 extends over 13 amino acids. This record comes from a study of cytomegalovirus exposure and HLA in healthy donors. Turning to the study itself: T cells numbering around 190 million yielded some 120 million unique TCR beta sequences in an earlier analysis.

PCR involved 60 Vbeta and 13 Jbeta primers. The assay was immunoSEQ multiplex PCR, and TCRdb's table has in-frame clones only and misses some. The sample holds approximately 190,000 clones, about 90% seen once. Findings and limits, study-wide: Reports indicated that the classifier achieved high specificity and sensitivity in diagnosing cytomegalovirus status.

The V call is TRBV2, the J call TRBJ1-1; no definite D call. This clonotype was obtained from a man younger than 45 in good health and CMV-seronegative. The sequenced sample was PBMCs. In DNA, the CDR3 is TGTGCCAGCAAGAGAGGGTTCAACACTGAAGCTTTCTTT. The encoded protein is CASKRGFNTEAFF.